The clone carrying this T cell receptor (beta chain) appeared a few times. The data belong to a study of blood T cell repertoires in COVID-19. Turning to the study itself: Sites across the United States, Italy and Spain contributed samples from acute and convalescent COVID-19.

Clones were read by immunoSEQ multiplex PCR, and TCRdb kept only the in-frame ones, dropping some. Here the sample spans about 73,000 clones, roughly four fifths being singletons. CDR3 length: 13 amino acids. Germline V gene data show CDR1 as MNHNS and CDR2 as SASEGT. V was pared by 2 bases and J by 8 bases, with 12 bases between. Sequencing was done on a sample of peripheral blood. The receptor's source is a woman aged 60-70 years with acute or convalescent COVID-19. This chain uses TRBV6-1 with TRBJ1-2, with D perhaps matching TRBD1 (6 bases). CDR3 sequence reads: CASSEIRGGGYTF. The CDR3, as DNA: TGTGCCAGCAGTGAAATTCGGGGGGGCGGCTACACCTTC.